This paragraph covers one TCR beta chain sequence. This sample was included in a study of blood T cell repertoires in COVID-19. Study as a whole: From T cells, B-cell-depleted T cells, or PBMCs came the material, which was cDNA or gDNA.

The CDR3 covers 15 residues. Trimming removed 6 bases from V and 2 bases from J, with 16 bases in between. Germline CDR1 and CDR2: MRHNA and SNTAGT. Authors' processing steps: From reference gene primer amplification, estimates of nucleated cell counts were derived. Profiling relied on immunoSEQ multiplex PCR, and the TCRdb table lists in-frame clones only, not all of them. The D gene and trimming were derived from the DNA, and the V and J assignments and clone size from that table. The repertoire has 200,000 to 250,000 clones, more than 75% of them found once; the top ten carry 1.5% to 2%. The genes are TRBV6-4 and TRBJ2-5; TRBD2 is a possible D gene (7 bases). The specimen was peripheral blood. This clonotype originated in a middle-aged man with active or convalescent COVID-19. The CDR3 is CASRGSGGLQETQYF. In DNA, the CDR3 is TGTGCCAGCAGGGGGTCGGGGGGCCTGCAAGAGACCCAGTACTTC.